A single sample is the source of the 4 T cell receptor beta chains below, sequenced in a study of T-cell reconstitution after alpha-beta-depleted transplantation in children. Library preparation (for TCRbeta) was performed with unique molecular identifiers. TCRdb re-analysed the PCR reads in MiXCR, keeping a single row per CDR3 protein. The sample carries hundreds of thousands of distinct CDR3 sequences, approximately 16% recorded once. The material was PBMCs from the stem cell graft donor, obtained from the stem cell graft. The receptors were sampled from a human donor who donated a stem cell graft to a child with acute myeloid leukemia.

This clonotype was seen only a few times. The chain employs TRBV20-1 and TRBJ1-1; TRBD1 matches at 8 bases. Germline V gene data show CDR1 as DFQATT and CDR2 as SNEGSKA (reference sequence). The ends lost 0 bases at V and 1 base at J; junction bases unmatched: 10. This CDR3 contains 17 residues. Written as DNA, the CDR3 is TGCAGTGCTAGAGAACCTTCCTCAGGGGGCGGGAACACTGAAGCTTTCTTT. This gives the protein CSAREPSSGGGNTEAFF.

Points on this clonotype: This may stem from a read error, because a much larger clone lies one nucleotide away. The chain carries TRBV12-3 or TRBV12-4 and TRBJ1-2, with D possibly matching TRBD1 (6 bases). With 6 bases removed from V and 7 bases from J, the gap between germline ends came to 15 bases. The CDR3 has 13 residues. Here the CDR3 reads CASSPGAPSGYTF. The CDR3, as DNA: TGTGCCAGCAGCCCAGGGGCACCTTCTGGCTACACCTTC.

V is TRBV5-1 and J is TRBJ2-5, with 8 bases fitting TRBD2. V trimming: 7 bases; J trimming: 5 bases; junction bases outside the gene matches: 7. This CDR3 contains 13 residues. Per the germline V gene, CDR1 is SGHRS and CDR2 is YFSETQ. In nucleotides, the CDR3 is TGCGCCAGCGGCGGGGGGCAACTGGAGACCCAGTACTTC. This sequence encodes CASGGGQLETQYF. Combining the CDR3 with reference TRBV5-1 and TRBJ2-5 gives the whole variable domain KAGVTQTPRYLIKTRGQQVTLSCSPISGHRSVSWYQQTPGQGLQFLFEYFSETQRNKGNFPGRFSGRQFSNSRSEMNVSTLELGDSALYLCASGGGQLETQYFGPGTRLLVL.

This clonotype was recorded a few times. The chain recombines TRBV7-9 with TRBJ1-5; a weak D match, TRBD1 (6 bases). V lost 4 bases, J lost 9 bases, and 16 bases lay in between. Looked up from germline, CDR1 is SEHNR and CDR2 is FQNEAQ (reference sequence). This CDR3 has 14 residues. The CDR3 bases are TGTGCCAGCAGCTATCCGGGACAACCGGGGCCCCAGCATTTT. This gives the protein CASSYPGQPGPQHF.